A single sample is the source of the 7 T cell receptor beta chains below, sequenced in a study of blood T cell repertoires in COVID-19. Assay used: immunoSEQ multiplex PCR; TCRdb lists only in-frame clones, some missing. The profile covers fewer than 400,000 clones, with approximately 90% appearing a single time and more than 8.5% taken by the ten largest. What was sequenced was PBMCs or T cells enriched from blood (not recorded which). Source of these receptors: a woman between 18 and 30 years old who had recovered from COVID-19.

The chain combines TRBV13 with TRBJ2-5, with D possibly matching TRBD1 (5 bases). V shed 5 bases and J shed 5 bases, with 15 bases lying between them. Looked up from germline, CDR1 is PRHDT and CDR2 is FYEKMQ (reference sequence). There are 14 residues in the CDR3. DNA of the CDR3: TGTGCCAGCAGCCCTCGGACACACATGGAGACCCAGTACTTC. This encodes CASSPRTHMETQYF.

This chain uses TRBV6-5 with TRBJ2-3; TRBD1 matches at 7 bases. The V gene's germline CDR1 is MNHEY and CDR2 SVGAGI. CDR3 length: 15 residues. V was clipped by 4 bases and J by 6 bases; unmatched bases: 10. The CDR3 spells CASSSLPTGLDTQYF. The CDR3 bases are TGTGCCAGCAGTTCTCTCCCGACAGGGCTGGATACGCAGTATTTT.

The chain has TRBV11-2 and TRBJ2-7, with TRBD1 as a possible D gene (5 bases). Germline V gene data show CDR1 as SGHAT and CDR2 as FQNNGV. V was trimmed by 2 bases and J by 3 bases, leaving 8 bases between them. The CDR3 is 13 residues long. The CDR3: CASSLRDSYEQYF. The CDR3, as DNA: TGTGCCAGCAGCTTACGAGACAGCTACGAGCAGTACTTC. Supplemented by reference TRBV11-2 and TRBJ2-7, the full variable domain reads EAGVAQSPRYKIIEKRQSVAFWCNPISGHATLYWYQQILGQGPKLLIQFQNNGVVDDSQLPKDRFSAERLKGVDSTLKIQPAKLEDSAVYLCASSLRDSYEQYFGPGTRLTVT.

The chain links TRBV7-9 to TRBJ1-4; D perhaps matches TRBD1 (5 bases). Germline V lookup: CDR1 SEHNR, CDR2 FQNEAQ (reference sequence). V was clipped by 4 bases and J by 7 bases, with 19 bases between them. This CDR3 comprises 16 residues. As DNA, the CDR3 is TGTGCCAGCAGCTACTTCCGGGACTGGGATTCTGAAAAACTGTTTTTT. Its protein product is CASSYFRDWDSEKLFF.

The chain employs TRBV11-2 and TRBJ2-1; TRBD2 aligns across 8 bases. The CDR3 spans 16 residues. V lost 5 bases to trimming and J lost 5 bases; unmatched junction nucleotides: 11. CDR1 is SGHAT and CDR2 is FQNNGV in the germline V gene. The CDR3 DNA reads as TGTGCCAGCAGCGATTTTCAGCGGGAGAGGGACAATGAGCAGTTCTTC. The encoded protein is CASSDFQRERDNEQFF. Full variable domain (missing parts from reference TRBV11-2 and TRBJ2-1): EAGVAQSPRYKIIEKRQSVAFWCNPISGHATLYWYQQILGQGPKLLIQFQNNGVVDDSQLPKDRFSAERLKGVDSTLKIQPAKLEDSAVYLCASSDFQRERDNEQFFGPGTRLTVL.

The DNA of the CDR3 is TGTGCCAGCAGCCCCCGCTTGAGCACTGAAGCTTTCTTT. It is translated as CASSPRLSTEAFF. This chain connects TRBV28 to TRBJ1-1, with D hard to call. The CDR3 covers 13 residues. The germline gives CDR1 MDHEN, CDR2 SYDVKM. Trimming took off 6 bases at V and 4 bases at J, with 12 bases between the two ends. Full variable domain (rest looked up from reference TRBV28 and TRBJ1-1): DVKVTQSSRYLVKRTGEKVFLECVQDMDHENMFWYRQDPGLGLRLIYFSYDVKMKEKGDIPEGYSVSREKKERFSLILESASTNQTSMYLCASSPRLSTEAFFGQGTRLTVV.

The chain recombines TRBV2 with TRBJ1-5, with D tentatively TRBD1 (6 bases). V lost 3 bases, J lost 6 bases, and 12 bases lay in between. The CDR3 extends over 14 amino acids. Germline assignment: CDR1 SNHLY and CDR2 FYNNEI. The CDR3 DNA sequence: TGTGCCAGCAGTGATACAGGGAAATCTCAGCCCCAGCATTTT. This encodes CASSDTGKSQPQHF.